The rows below give T cell receptor beta chains drawn from one sample of a study of T cells in localized non-small cell lung cancer. Assay: immunoSEQ multiplex PCR; the TCRdb copy retains only in-frame clones and omits some. This sample yields more than 30,000 clones, of which approximately 85% are seen a single time; under 5.5% belongs to the top ten. Sequencing used peripheral blood mononuclear cells, obtained before any cancer treatment. The receptors were gathered from a woman aged 35 to 75 with stage III lung adenocarcinoma. CDR3s include the opening cysteine and the closing phenylalanine or tryptophan. The D gene is left open where the match is weak. The size of a clone is reported for some rows only, either as once, few or many, or as a class for expanded clones.

clone_size	j_call	v_call	d_call	cdr3_nt	cdr3_aa
NA	TRBJ1-3	TRBV7-2	NA	TGTGCCAGCAGCTTATTACCCAGCTCTGGAAACACCATATATTTT	CASSLLPSSGNTIYF
NA	TRBJ2-7	TRBV30	NA	TGTGCCTCACTCCCGGGACCAGGAGGCTACGAGCAGTACTTC	CASLPGPGGYEQYF
NA	TRBJ2-7	TRBV7-2	NA	TGTGCCAGCAGCCCGAGCTCCTACGAGCAGTACTTC	CASSPSSYEQYF
once	TRBJ1-2	TRBV6-5	NA	TGTGCCAGCAGTTACTCGAGGACATCGGGCGATGGCTACACCTTC	CASSYSRTSGDGYTF
NA	TRBJ1-1	TRBV10-3	NA	TGTGCCATCCATGGGGAAACCGGCACTGAAGCTTTCTTT	CAIHGETGTEAFF
NA	TRBJ2-1	TRBV6-1	NA	TGTGCCAGCAGTGAACCGGGGTCGGGTAATGAGCAGTTCTTC	CASSEPGSGNEQFF
NA	TRBJ1-4	TRBV30	TRBD1	TGTGCCTGGAGTGTTGGGGACTCCAGGGGGGAAAAACTGTTTTTT	CAWSVGDSRGEKLFF
NA	TRBJ2-7	TRBV2	NA	TGTGCCAGCAGTGAAAAAGGGGGCGAGCAGTACTTC	CASSEKGGEQYF
NA	TRBJ2-1	TRBV6-5	TRBD2	TGTGCCAGCAGTCCCGGGGGGAGCTCCTACAATGAGCAGTTCTTC	CASSPGGSSYNEQFF
NA	TRBJ2-7	TRBV21-1	NA	TGTGCCAGCAAACCGTACGAGCAGTACTTC	CASKPYEQYF
NA	TRBJ2-3	TRBV29-1	TRBD1	TGCAGCGTCCTGCGACAGGGGGCGATGAATACGCAGTATTTT	CSVLRQGAMNTQYF
NA	TRBJ1-1	TRBV6-1	TRBD1	TGTGCCAGCAGGCATTACAGGGGGAACACTGAAGCTTTCTTT	CASRHYRGNTEAFF
few	TRBJ1-2	TRBV29-1	TRBD1	TGCAGCGTTGAGGCAGGGGGAGGCTATGGCTACACCTTC	CSVEAGGGYGYTF
NA	TRBJ2-3	TRBV7-9	TRBD2	TGTGCCAGCAGCTTATTAGCGGGGGGCAGCACAGATACGCAGTATTTT	CASSLLAGGSTDTQYF
NA	TRBJ2-3	TRBV7-3	NA	TGTGCCAGCAGCTTAACAGCAGCTAGCACAGATACGCAGTATTTT	CASSLTAASTDTQYF
NA	TRBJ1-1	TRBV19	NA	TGTGCCAGTAGTATCCGGTTATCGGGGGACACTGAAGCTTTCTTT	CASSIRLSGDTEAFF
NA	TRBJ2-5	TRBV21-1	NA	TGTGCCAGCAGCCCACATTCGACAGGGGAAAGAGAGACCCAGTACTTC	CASSPHSTGERETQYF
NA	TRBJ2-7	TRBV7-2	NA	TGTGCCAGCAGCTTCTTGACGGACCCCGTCGAGCAGTACTTC	CASSFLTDPVEQYF
NA	TRBJ2-7	TRBV7-9	NA	TGTGCCAGCAGCTCCAGTGGGAAGTCCCACGAGCAGTACTTC	CASSSSGKSHEQYF
NA	TRBJ2-3	TRBV5-1	NA	TGCGCCAGCAGCTTGCCAGGGAGCACAGATACGCAGTATTTT	CASSLPGSTDTQYF
NA	TRBJ2-1	TRBV5-5	TRBD2	TGTGCCAGCAGCTGGAGGACTAGGGGATCCTACAATGAGCAGTTCTTC	CASSWRTRGSYNEQFF
NA	TRBJ1-4	TRBV7-2	NA	TGTGCCAGCAGCTTAGGGGGGGCGGGTGAAAAACTGTTTTTT	CASSLGGAGEKLFF
NA	TRBJ2-7	TRBV18	TRBD1	TGTGCCAGCTCACTAGGACAGGGCGAGCAGTACTTC	CASSLGQGEQYF
NA	TRBJ1-3	TRBV9	TRBD1	TGTGCCAGCAGCTTCCACGACAGGGGAAGAAACACCATATATTTT	CASSFHDRGRNTIYF
NA	TRBJ1-1	TRBV5-1	NA	TGCGCCAGCAGCCCGGCGGCAGAGAACACTGAAGCTTTCTTT	CASSPAAENTEAFF
NA	TRBJ1-1	TRBV6-6	NA	TGTGCCAGCAGTTGGACAGTCTTCATGAACACTGAAGCTTTCTTT	CASSWTVFMNTEAFF
NA	TRBJ1-2	TRBV18	NA	TGTGCCAGCTCACCTTCCGGCAGGGCTAACTATGGCTACACCTTC	CASSPSGRANYGYTF
NA	TRBJ1-1	TRBV6-1	TRBD1	TGTGCCAGCAGCGGTGCAGGGGGGGAGACTGAAGCTTTCTTT	CASSGAGGETEAFF
NA	TRBJ1-5	TRBV2	TRBD1	TGTGCCAGCAGTGTAGTCACAGGGGGAAGTCAGCCCCAGCATTTT	CASSVVTGGSQPQHF